A single T cell receptor beta chain is shown here with its context. Its target is unknown. The data are from a study of cytomegalovirus exposure and HLA in healthy donors. The V and J ends lost 11 bases and 3 bases respectively, with 14 bases between them. Germline CDR1 reads MNHEY; CDR2 reads SMNVEV (reference sequence). CDR3 length equals 13 residues. Notes on the study in general: Reportedly, cytomegalovirus status was diagnosed with high sensitivity and specificity.

TCRdb's table, derived via immunoSEQ multiplex PCR, lists solely in-frame clones and lacks some. The sample carries roughly 200,000 clones, roughly four fifths recorded once. V is TRBV27 and J is TRBJ1-5, with a tentative D call TRBD1 (5 bases). The sample comprised PBMCs. The receptor comes from a woman aged 18 to 35 in good health and CMV-seropositive. This chain's CDR3 is CAGAGKSNQPQHF. CDR3 DNA: TGTGCCGGGGCAGGAAAGTCCAATCAGCCCCAGCATTTT.